Here is one TCR beta chain with its context. What it binds is unknown. In germline, CDR1 is SGHRS, CDR2 YFSETQ. This CDR3 contains 15 residues. V was pared by 4 bases and J by 0 bases, with 4 bases of the junction left unmatched. An approximately 210 ng quantity of DNA, 25,000 to 35,000 T cell genomes, went into the sorted-subset replicate PCRs. Clones were sequenced by immunoSEQ multiplex PCR, and TCRdb holds only the in-frame ones, with some missing. The table has millions of clones, about 92% seen once; the top ten hold under 2%. Naive CD8 cells, CD45RO-negative and positively selected for CCR7, excluded terminally differentiated effector memory CD45RA+ cells. The data derive from a study of shared clonotypes between healthy human individuals. Study-wide results and limits: Donors were few, which limited the genetic and exposure-history diversity represented. Sorted-subset sequencing, rarefaction showed, was incomplete despite large depth. Naive subsets generally exceeded memory subsets in estimated richness.

This TCR came from a man younger than 35 in good health. Some clones in this sample may be carry-over from other donors' samples. This chain joins TRBV5-1 and TRBJ1-3; 7 positions match TRBD1. The sequenced sample was naive CD8+ T cells from PBMCs. CDR3 sequence (DNA): TGCGCCAGCAGCCTGGGACAGCTCTCTGGAAACACCATATATTTT. Amino acids: CASSLGQLSGNTIYF.